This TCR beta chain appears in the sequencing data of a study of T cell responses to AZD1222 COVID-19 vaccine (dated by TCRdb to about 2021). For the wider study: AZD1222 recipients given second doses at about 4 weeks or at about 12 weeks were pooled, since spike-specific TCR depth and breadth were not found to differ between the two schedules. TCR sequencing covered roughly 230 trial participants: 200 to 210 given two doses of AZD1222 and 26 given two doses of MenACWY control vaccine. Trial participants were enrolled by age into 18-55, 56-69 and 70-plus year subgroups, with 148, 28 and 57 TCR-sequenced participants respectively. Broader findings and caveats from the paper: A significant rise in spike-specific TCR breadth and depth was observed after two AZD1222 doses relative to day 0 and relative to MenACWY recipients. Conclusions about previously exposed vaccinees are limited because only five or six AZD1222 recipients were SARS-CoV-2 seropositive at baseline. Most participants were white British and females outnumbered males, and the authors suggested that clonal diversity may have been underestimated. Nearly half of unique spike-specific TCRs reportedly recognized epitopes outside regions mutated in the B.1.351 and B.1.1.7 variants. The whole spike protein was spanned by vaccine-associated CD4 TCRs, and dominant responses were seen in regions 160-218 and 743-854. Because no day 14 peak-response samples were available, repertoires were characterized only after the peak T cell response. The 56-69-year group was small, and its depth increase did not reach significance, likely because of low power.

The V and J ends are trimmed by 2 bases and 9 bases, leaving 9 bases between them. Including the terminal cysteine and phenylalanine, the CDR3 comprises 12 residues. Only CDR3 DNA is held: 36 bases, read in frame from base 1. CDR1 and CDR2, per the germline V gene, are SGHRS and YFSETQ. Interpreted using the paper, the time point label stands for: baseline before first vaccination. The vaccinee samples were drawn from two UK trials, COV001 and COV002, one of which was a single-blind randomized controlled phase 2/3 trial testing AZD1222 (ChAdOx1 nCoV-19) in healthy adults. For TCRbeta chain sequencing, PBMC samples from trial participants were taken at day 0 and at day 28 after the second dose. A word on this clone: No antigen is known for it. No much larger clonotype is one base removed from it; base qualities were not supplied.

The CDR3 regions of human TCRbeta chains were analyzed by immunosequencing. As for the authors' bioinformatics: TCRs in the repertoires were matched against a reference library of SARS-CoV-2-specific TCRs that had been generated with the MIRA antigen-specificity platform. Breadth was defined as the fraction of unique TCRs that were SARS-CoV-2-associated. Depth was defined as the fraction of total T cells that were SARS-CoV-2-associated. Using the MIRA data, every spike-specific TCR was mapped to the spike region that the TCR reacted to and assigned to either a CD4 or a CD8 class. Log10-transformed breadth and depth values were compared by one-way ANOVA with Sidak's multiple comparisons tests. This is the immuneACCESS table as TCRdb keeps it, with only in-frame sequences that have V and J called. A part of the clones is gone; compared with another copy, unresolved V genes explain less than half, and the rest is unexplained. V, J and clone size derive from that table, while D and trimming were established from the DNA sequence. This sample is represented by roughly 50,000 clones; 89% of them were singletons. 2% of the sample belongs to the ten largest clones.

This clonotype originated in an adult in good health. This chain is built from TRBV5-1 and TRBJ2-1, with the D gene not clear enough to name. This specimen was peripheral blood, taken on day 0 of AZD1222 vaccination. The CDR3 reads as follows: CASSFGISEQFF. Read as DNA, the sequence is TGCGCCAGCAGCTTTGGTATTAGTGAGCAGTTCTTC.